This T cell receptor (beta chain) was sequenced for a study of T cell repertoires in cytomegalovirus infection. As to this clonotype: Antigen specificity is unknown. Without the conserved terminal phenylalanine or tryptophan, this CDR3 likely stems from a read error.

The CDR3 runs to 15 residues. Trimming took off 0 bases at V and 0 bases at J, with 6 bases between the two ends. From germline, CDR1 is MGHRA and CDR2 YSYEKL. TCRdb recomputed calls from the reads with MiXCR, one row per CDR3 protein. The table lists some 450,000 distinct CDR3 sequences, roughly a third of them singletons, with around 13% in the top ten. Study-level findings and limits: Frequencies of public TCR beta families were cumulated, and this identified carriers of CMV plus the relevant HLA. Within the response measured ex vivo, HLA-C-restricted CMV-specific TCR beta clonotypes were dominant.

The material sequenced was PBMCs. The V and J genes are TRBV4-1 and TRBJ2-1; D gene uncertain. This TCR was sampled from a human donor in good health (CMV status not recorded). Some clones in this sample may be carry-over from other donors' samples. CDR3 DNA sequence: TGCGCCAGCAGCCAAGACAGGTTCTCCTACAATGAGCAGTTCTTG. Translating it yields CASSQDRFSYNEQFL.